These 26 T cell receptor beta chains were sequenced from one sample in a study of shared clonotypes between healthy human individuals. Here immunoSEQ multiplex PCR was the method, and the copy in TCRdb shows in-frame clones only, minus some. Of about 1,500,000 clones listed, about 96% are singletons. Sequenced sample: naive CD4+ T cells sorted from blood. Specified subset: CD45RA+ positively selected. These receptor sequences come from a man between 25 and 39 years old in good health.

The chain links TRBV25-1 to TRBJ2-3; a weak D match, TRBD1 (6 bases). Trimming left V 3 bases short and J 2 bases short, with 9 bases between. The CDR3 is made up of 14 amino acids. CDR1 MGHDK and CDR2 SYGVNS come from the germline V gene. The CDR3 DNA reads as TGTGCCAGCAGTGATTGGGACACCACAGATACGCAGTATTTT. Translation gives CASSDWDTTDTQYF.

This clone was counted a single time. The genes are TRBV7-7 and TRBJ2-5, with D hard to call. Per germline, CDR1 SSHAT and CDR2 FNYEAQ (reference sequence). This CDR3 has 13 residues. Deletions cut 11 bases from V and 0 bases from J, with 13 bases between. The CDR3 region has the DNA TGTGCCGTGGCGGCGACCTACCAAGAGACCCAGTACTTC. Its translation: CAVAATYQETQYF.

V usage is TRBV5-1 and J usage is TRBJ2-7; tentative D call: TRBD2 (6 bases). The germline V gene encodes CDR1 SGHRS and CDR2 YFSETQ. Deletions cut 0 bases from V and 0 bases from J, with 13 bases between. The CDR3 extends over 16 amino acids. DNA for the CDR3: TGCGCCAGCAGCTTGGCACGGGACTCTTCCTCCTACGAGCAGTACTTC. This encodes CASSLARDSSSYEQYF.

The V gene is TRBV5-1, the J gene TRBJ1-4, with a weak D call TRBD1 (6 bases). The CDR3 runs to 14 residues. Germline CDR1 is SGHRS and CDR2 is YFSETQ. Trimming took off 3 bases at V and 7 bases at J, with 13 bases between the two ends. CDR3 residues: CASSSAGEGEKLFF. The CDR3 nucleotides are TGCGCCAGCAGCTCAGCAGGGGAGGGTGAAAAACTGTTTTTT.

This clone appeared once. The chain employs TRBV5-4 and TRBJ2-2; D possibly corresponds to TRBD2 (5 bases). The CDR3 loop spans 13 amino acids. V lost 1 base to trimming and J lost 6 bases, with 7 bases between them. Looked up from germline, CDR1 is SGHNT and CDR2 is YYREEE (reference sequence). CDR3 sequence reads: CASSLFGAGELFF. The CDR3 bases are TGTGCCAGCAGCTTGTTCGGGGCCGGGGAGCTGTTTTTT.

J is TRBJ2-1 and V is TRBV20-1, with D perhaps matching TRBD1 or TRBD2 (6 bases each). This CDR3 contains 11 residues. Per the germline V gene, CDR1 is DFQATT and CDR2 is SNEGSKA (reference sequence). V was cut by 6 bases and J by 10 bases, with 13 bases left in between. The CDR3 sequence: CSASGAGEQFF. The CDR3 coding sequence is TGCAGTGCCTCAGGGGCGGGAGAGCAGTTCTTC.

The rearrangement joins TRBV28 to TRBJ2-1, with D possibly being TRBD2 (6 bases). Germline V lookup: CDR1 MDHEN, CDR2 SYDVKM. The CDR3 sequence is 16 residues long. Trimming took off 7 bases at V and 2 bases at J, with 18 bases between the two ends. DNA for the CDR3: TGTGCCAGCAATGGTAGCGGAGGTGGCCCCTACAATGAGCAGTTCTTC. This codes for CASNGSGGGPYNEQFF.

The chain couples TRBV2 to TRBJ2-1, with D possibly being TRBD2 (5 bases). The CDR3 sequence is 14 residues long. Germline CDR1 is SNHLY and CDR2 is FYNNEI. V lost 10 bases, J lost 0 bases, and 13 bases lay in between. The CDR3 loop reads CATTGDSSYNEQFF. The CDR3 nucleotides are TGTGCCACCACCGGGGATAGCTCCTACAATGAGCAGTTCTTC.

This chain uses TRBV28 with TRBJ2-3, with D unclear. CDR3 size: 16 residues. V lost 6 bases and J 13 bases, leaving 29 bases between the germline ends. The V gene's germline CDR1 is MDHEN and CDR2 SYDVKM. The CDR3 loop reads CASRPISPRTFVFEYF. Here the CDR3 DNA reads TGTGCCAGCAGGCCAATCTCTCCGAGAACCTTTGTTTTTGAGTATTTT.

The V call is TRBV10-2, the J call TRBJ2-7; 8 nucleotides agree with TRBD1. Germline trimming cut 6 bases from V and 5 bases from J; bases unmatched to any gene: 9. Germline-derived CDR1 and CDR2 are WSHSY and SAAADI. The CDR3 spans 14 residues. CDR3 sequence: CASRVVRGQHEQYF. CDR3 DNA: TGCGCCAGCAGAGTTGTCAGGGGGCAACACGAGCAGTACTTC.

V usage is TRBV4-3 and J usage is TRBJ2-1, with TRBD2 identical over 11 bases. The CDR3 totals 18 residues. With V trimmed by 4 bases and J by 8 bases, 16 bases remained unmatched. The germline V gene has CDR1 LGHNA and CDR2 YSLEER. CDR3 amino acids: CASSRRRLAGIGTYEQFF. The CDR3 nucleotides are TGCGCCAGCAGCCGACGAAGACTAGCGGGAATAGGTACATATGAGCAGTTCTTC.

This clone appeared a single time. V gene TRBV10-1 combines with J gene TRBJ2-3; D gene uncertain. The CDR3 runs to 12 residues. Germline V gene data show CDR1 as WNHNN and CDR2 as SYGVQD (reference sequence). V lost 8 bases and J lost 5, with 11 bases in between. CDR3 protein: CASFGPGDTQYF. Written as DNA, the CDR3 is TGCGCCAGCTTTGGACCGGGAGATACGCAGTATTTT.

The genes are TRBV13 and TRBJ1-2, with 9 bases identical to TRBD1. With 5 bases clipped from V and 7 bases from J, the junction kept 8 bases outside the gene matches. The length of the CDR3 is 14 residues. Looked up from germline, CDR1 is PRHDT and CDR2 is FYEKMQ (reference sequence). The DNA of the CDR3 is TGTGCCAGCAGCACCGGACAGGGGTCAGGTGGCTACACCTTC. Protein sequence: CASSTGQGSGGYTF.

V gene TRBV9 combines with J gene TRBJ2-7; 9 positions agree with TRBD2. Per germline, CDR1 SGDLS and CDR2 YYNGEE. There are 14 residues in the CDR3. J was trimmed by 1 base and V by 4 bases; bases with no gene match: 3. The CDR3 sequence is CASSLAGESYEQYF. For the CDR3, the DNA is TGTGCCAGCAGCTTAGCGGGAGAGTCCTACGAGCAGTACTTC.

The chain recombines TRBV21-1 with TRBJ2-5; the tabulated D call, TRBD2, remains unverified against the DNA. TRBV21-1 is designated a pseudogene. This CDR3 has 17 amino acids. This CDR3 is CASSNEGLAGGKETQYF. CDR3 nucleotides: TGTGCCAGCAGCAACGAGGGACTAGCGGGAGGGAAAGAGACCCAGTACTTC.

The chain employs TRBV18 and TRBJ2-5; D ambiguous. CDR3 length: 15 amino acids. Germline lookup yields CDR1 KGHSH and CDR2 LQKENI. V lost 0 bases and J lost 1, with 9 bases in between. The CDR3 loop is CASSPPTTAQETQYF. As DNA, the CDR3 is TGTGCCAGCTCACCACCAACCACGGCCCAAGAGACCCAGTACTTC. Supplemented by reference TRBV18 and TRBJ2-5, the full variable domain reads NAGVMQNPRHLVRRRGQEARLRCSPMKGHSHVYWYRQLPEEGLKFMVYLQKENIIDESGMPKERFSAEFPKEGPSILRIQQVVRGDSAAYFCASSPPTTAQETQYFGPGTRLLVL.

The chain is built from TRBV25-1 and TRBJ2-5, with TRBD2 identical over 7 bases. Germline assignment: CDR1 MGHDK and CDR2 SYGVNS. The CDR3 totals 16 residues. Trimming cost V 7 bases and J 4 bases; bases outside gene matches: 15. The CDR3 coding sequence is TGTGCCAGCATTGGGGGTCTGGGCGGGAGTGGAGAGACCCAGTACTTC. Amino acid sequence: CASIGGLGGSGETQYF. The variable domain in full, completed from reference TRBV25-1 and TRBJ2-5, reads EADIYQTPRYLVIGTGKKITLECSQTMGHDKMYWYQQDPGMELHLIHYSYGVNSTEKGDLSSESTVSRIRTEHFPLTLESARPSHTSQYLCASIGGLGGSGETQYFGPGTRLLVL.

The genes are TRBV7-9 and TRBJ2-7, with D perhaps TRBD1 (5 bases). V lost 1 base and J 5 bases, leaving 15 bases between the germline ends. This CDR3 has 15 residues. Germline V gene sequence: CDR1 SEHNR, CDR2 FQNEAQ (reference sequence). The CDR3 DNA reads TGTGCCAGCAGCTTAGACTTAGCAGGGCAGGACGAGCAGTACTTC. Translation: CASSLDLAGQDEQYF.

The chain has TRBV19 and TRBJ2-7; 9 positions agree with TRBD2. Unmatched junction bases numbered 7, after V lost 4 bases and J lost 3 bases. The CDR3 has 15 amino acids. The germline gives CDR1 LNHDA, CDR2 SQIVND (reference sequence). CDR3: CASSNPGGGVYEQYF. In nucleotides, the CDR3 is TGTGCCAGTAGTAACCCCGGCGGGGGGGTCTACGAGCAGTACTTC.

As to this clone: This CDR3 is also generated by other DNA sequences in the sample. V usage is TRBV7-6 and J usage is TRBJ2-7; TRBD2 matches 12 bases. The CDR3 consists of 16 residues. Germline V gene lookup returns CDR1 SGHVS and CDR2 FNYEAQ. The trim removed 5 bases at V and 1 base at J, leaving 6 bases unmatched. The CDR3 DNA reads as TGTGCCAGCAGCCTAGGGGGGACTAGCGGGTCCTACGAGCAGTACTTC. It encodes CASSLGGTSGSYEQYF. Combining the CDR3 with reference TRBV7-6 and TRBJ2-7 gives the whole variable domain GAGVSQSPRYKVTKRGQDVALRCDPISGHVSLYWYRQALGQGPEFLTYFNYEAQQDKSGLPNDRFSAERPEGSISTLTIQRTEQRDSAMYRCASSLGGTSGSYEQYFGPGTRLTVT.

The genes are TRBV5-6 and TRBJ1-2, with 8 bases that match TRBD1. The J segment lost 8 bases and the V segment lost 4 bases, leaving 13 bases of the junction unmatched. CDR3 length equals 15 residues. In germline, CDR1 is SGHDT, CDR2 YYEEEE. CDR3 sequence reads: CASSTMDRVGEGYTF. The CDR3 DNA reads TGTGCCAGCAGCACCATGGACAGGGTAGGCGAGGGCTACACCTTC.

This chain joins TRBV5-1 and TRBJ2-1; unclear D gene. This CDR3 is 14 amino acids long. CDR1 SGHRS and CDR2 YFSETQ come from the germline V gene. Trimming removed 4 bases at V and 10 bases at J, with 18 bases between. Written as DNA, the CDR3 is TGCGCCAGCAGCACATCGGTCCCCCCCCACGAGCAGTTCTTC. Translation: CASSTSVPPHEQFF.

CDR3: CSVEGDRGWEETQYF. CDR3 bases: TGCAGCGTTGAAGGGGATCGGGGATGGGAGGAGACCCAGTACTTC. The chain uses TRBV29-1 and TRBJ2-5; a weak D match, TRBD2 (5 bases). CDR1 is SQVTM, CDR2 ANQGSEA, per germline. The CDR3 has 15 residues. With 1 base removed from V and 5 bases from J, the gap between germline ends came to 17 bases.

J is TRBJ2-7 and V is TRBV7-9, with 12 nucleotides matching TRBD2. The ends lost 2 bases at V and 0 bases at J; junction bases unmatched: 11. The CDR3 runs 19 residues. CDR1 and CDR2 from the germline V gene are SEHNR and FQNEAQ (reference sequence). CDR3 protein: CASSLWASGRAWSSYEQYF. CDR3 coding DNA: TGTGCCAGCAGCTTATGGGCTAGCGGGAGGGCCTGGAGCTCCTACGAGCAGTACTTC.

This clone was observed a single time. V gene TRBV19 combines with J gene TRBJ2-3; the D is unclear. The CDR3 sequence is 13 residues long. The V end lost 1 base, the J end lost 4 bases, and 6 bases lay between the germline ends. Germline V lookup: CDR1 LNHDA, CDR2 SQIVND (reference sequence). Here the CDR3 reads CASSIAVADTQYF. CDR3 bases: TGTGCCAGTAGTATAGCGGTGGCAGATACGCAGTATTTT.

CDR3 DNA sequence: TGTGCCAGCAGCTTAGATCGGCTAGCGGGAGTACTCTACAATGAGCAGTTCTTC. Translation gives CASSLDRLAGVLYNEQFF. The chain carries TRBV7-2 and TRBJ2-1, with TRBD2 matching over 10 bases. This CDR3 has 18 amino acids. Germline V gene lookup returns CDR1 SGHTA and CDR2 FQGNSA. V shed 1 base and J 3 bases; nucleotides not matched to a gene: 9.